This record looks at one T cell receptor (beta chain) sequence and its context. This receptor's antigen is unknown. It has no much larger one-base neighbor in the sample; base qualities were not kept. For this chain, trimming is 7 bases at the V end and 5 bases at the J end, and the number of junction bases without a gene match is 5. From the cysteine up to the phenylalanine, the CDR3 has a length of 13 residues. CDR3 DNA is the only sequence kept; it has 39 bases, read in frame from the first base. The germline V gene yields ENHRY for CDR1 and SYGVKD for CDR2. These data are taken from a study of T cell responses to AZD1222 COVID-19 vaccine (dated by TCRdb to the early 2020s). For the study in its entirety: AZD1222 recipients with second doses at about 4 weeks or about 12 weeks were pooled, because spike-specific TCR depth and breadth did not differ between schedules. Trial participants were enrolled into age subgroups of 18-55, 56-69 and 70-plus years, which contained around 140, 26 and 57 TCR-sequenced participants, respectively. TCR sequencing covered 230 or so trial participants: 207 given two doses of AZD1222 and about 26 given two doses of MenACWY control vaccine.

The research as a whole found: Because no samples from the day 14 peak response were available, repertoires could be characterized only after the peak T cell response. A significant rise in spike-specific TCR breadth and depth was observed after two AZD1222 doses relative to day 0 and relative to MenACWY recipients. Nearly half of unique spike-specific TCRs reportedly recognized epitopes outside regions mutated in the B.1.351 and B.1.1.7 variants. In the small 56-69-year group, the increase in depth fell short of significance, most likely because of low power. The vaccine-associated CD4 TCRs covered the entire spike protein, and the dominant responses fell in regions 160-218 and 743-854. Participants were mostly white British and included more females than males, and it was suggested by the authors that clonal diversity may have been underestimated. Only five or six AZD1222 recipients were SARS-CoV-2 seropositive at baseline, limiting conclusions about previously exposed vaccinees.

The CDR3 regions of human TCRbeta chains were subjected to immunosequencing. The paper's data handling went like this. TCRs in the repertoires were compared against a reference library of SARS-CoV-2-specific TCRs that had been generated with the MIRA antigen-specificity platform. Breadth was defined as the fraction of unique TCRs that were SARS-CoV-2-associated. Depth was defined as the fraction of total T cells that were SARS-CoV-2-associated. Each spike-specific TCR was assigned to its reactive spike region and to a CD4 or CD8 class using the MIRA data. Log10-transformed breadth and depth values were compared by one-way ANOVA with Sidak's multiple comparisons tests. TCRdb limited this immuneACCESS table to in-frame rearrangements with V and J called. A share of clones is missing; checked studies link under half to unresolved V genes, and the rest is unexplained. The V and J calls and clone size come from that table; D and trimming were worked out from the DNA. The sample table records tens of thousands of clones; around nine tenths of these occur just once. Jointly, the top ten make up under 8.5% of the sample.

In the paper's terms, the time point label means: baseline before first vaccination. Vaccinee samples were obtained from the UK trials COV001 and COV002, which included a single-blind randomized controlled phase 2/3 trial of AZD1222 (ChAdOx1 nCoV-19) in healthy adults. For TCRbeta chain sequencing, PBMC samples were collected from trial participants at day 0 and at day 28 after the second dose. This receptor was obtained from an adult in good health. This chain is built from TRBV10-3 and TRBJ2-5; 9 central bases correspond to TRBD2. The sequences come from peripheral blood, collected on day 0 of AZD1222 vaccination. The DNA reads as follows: TGTGCCATCAAGTCTAGCGGGAACGAGACCCAGTACTTC. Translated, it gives CAIKSSGNETQYF.